These T cell receptor beta chains were read from a single sample in a study of monozygotic twins with cystic fibrosis. Assay: immunoSEQ multiplex PCR; the TCRdb copy retains only in-frame clones and omits some. The profile shows around 33,000 clones, under 90% of them singletons. Sequences were obtained from blood. The receptors were sampled from a girl aged 2 to 10 with cystic fibrosis. CDR3s include the opening cysteine and the closing phenylalanine or tryptophan. A D gene is named only where the DNA matches it firmly. Clone size is given for some rows only: seen once, a few or many times, or a class if the clone is expanded.

clone size	D gene	J gene	V gene	CDR3 DNA	CDR3 protein
-	-	TRBJ2-3	TRBV30	TGTGCCTGGAGTGTACAAGGAGGGGATACGCAGTATTTT	CAWSVQGGDTQYF
-	TRBD2	TRBJ2-7	TRBV5-1	TGCGCCAGCAGCTATAGCGGGGGAGAATACGAGCAGTACTTC	CASSYSGGEYEQYF
-	TRBD2	TRBJ2-2	TRBV5-4	TGTGCCAGCAGCTCCGGGCTGCGCGGGGGGGCCTCCGGGGAGCTGTTTTTT	CASSSGLRGGASGELFF
-	TRBD1	TRBJ2-5	TRBV7-2	TGTGCCAGCAGCTCGGACAGGGGGGCAGAGACCCAGTACTTC	CASSSDRGAETQYF
-	-	TRBJ1-2	TRBV6-1	TGTGCCAGCAGCCGGGCCCTAAACTATGGCTACACCTTC	CASSRALNYGYTF
-	-	TRBJ2-7	TRBV6-5	TGTGCCAGCAGTTACGCGGCCGGAACCTACGAGCAGTACTTC	CASSYAAGTYEQYF
-	-	TRBJ1-2	TRBV21-1	TGTGCCAGCAGCAAGCACCACCCCGGAGGGGTCGGCTACACCTTC	CASSKHHPGGVGYTF
-	-	TRBJ2-7	TRBV21-1	TGTGCCAGCAGCAAAGCGCGGGACCGAGCCTACGAGCAGTACTTC	CASSKARDRAYEQYF
-	TRBD2	TRBJ2-2	TRBV7-6	TGTGCCAGCAGCTTAGGACTAGCGGGGTCAATCTCGAACACCGGGGAGCTGTTTTTT	CASSLGLAGSISNTGELFF
-	-	TRBJ2-5	TRBV4-2	TGTGCCAGCAGCCAAGGAACCCGAGAAGAGACCCAGTACTTC	CASSQGTREETQYF
-	-	TRBJ1-2	TRBV5-4	TGTGCCAGCAGCTTTGGGTTGGCGCCTAACTATGGCTACACCTTC	CASSFGLAPNYGYTF
-	-	TRBJ2-7	TRBV6-6	TGTGCCAGCAGTTCCGGTACTTCGCGAGGGAGCTACGAGCAGTACTTC	CASSSGTSRGSYEQYF
-	TRBD2	TRBJ2-1	TRBV4-2	TGTGCCAGCAGCCAAGAGGGAACTAGCGGGCCCCGCTCCTACAATGAGCAGTTCTTC	CASSQEGTSGPRSYNEQFF
-	-	TRBJ1-1	TRBV19	TGTGCCAGTAGTATATCAGGGTCCACTGAAGCTTTCTTT	CASSISGSTEAFF
once	-	TRBJ2-5	TRBV19	TGTGCCAGTAGCCGCACAGGGTGGGGGGAGACCCAGTACTTC	CASSRTGWGETQYF
-	-	TRBJ2-3	TRBV7-9	TGTGCCAGCAGCCTGCGGGACTTCACAGATACGCAGTATTTT	CASSLRDFTDTQYF
-	TRBD2	TRBJ2-3	TRBV30	TGTGCCTGGAGTGTACTTGTACCGGGGGGGCCGAGAGATACGCAGTATTTT	CAWSVLVPGGPRDTQYF
-	-	TRBJ1-1	TRBV6-5	TGTGCCAGCACCCCGGGTCTGGGGGGCACTGAAGCTTTCTTT	CASTPGLGGTEAFF
-	-	TRBJ1-6	TRBV6-1	TGTGCCAGCAGTGAAGTCCGCCGGCACGAGTCCGGGCCTAATTCACCCCTCCACTTT	CASSEVRRHESGPNSPLHF
-	TRBD1	TRBJ2-2	TRBV6-4	TGTGCCAGCAGGCCAGCCGGGACAGGGGGCGCAGGGGAGCTGTTTTTT	CASRPAGTGGAGELFF
-	TRBD1	TRBJ1-1	TRBV5-1	TGCGCCAGCAGCTTGGGGCAGGGGGCTGAAGCTTTCTTT	CASSLGQGAEAFF
once	-	TRBJ1-1	TRBV18	TGTGCCAGCTCACCCCTCGTCGTCTTACTCAAGGGGAACACTGAAGCTTTCTTT	CASSPLVVLLKGNTEAFF
once	-	TRBJ2-3	TRBV7-2	TGTGCCAGCAGCCCTTGGGCGGGCATTTTAGATACGCAGTATTTT	CASSPWAGILDTQYF
-	TRBD1	TRBJ1-5	TRBV30	TGTGCCTGGAGTGACAGGGGCCCTCTCTTCAATCAGCCCCAGCATTTT	CAWSDRGPLFNQPQHF
few	-	TRBJ1-1	TRBV7-6	TGTGCCAGCAGCTTGGGGGGGAGCACTGAAGCTTTCTTT	CASSLGGSTEAFF
-	TRBD1	TRBJ1-5	TRBV6-6	TGTGCCAGCAGTCTACGACAGGGGGCAAATCAGCCCCAGCATTTT	CASSLRQGANQPQHF
once	-	TRBJ1-1	TRBV6-5	TGTGCCAGCAGTTACCCGGGGAGGACTGAAGCTTTCTTT	CASSYPGRTEAFF
-	-	TRBJ1-4	TRBV5-1	TGCGCCAGCAGCTTGGGGGACGGCTTGGATGAAAAACTGTTTTTT	CASSLGDGLDEKLFF